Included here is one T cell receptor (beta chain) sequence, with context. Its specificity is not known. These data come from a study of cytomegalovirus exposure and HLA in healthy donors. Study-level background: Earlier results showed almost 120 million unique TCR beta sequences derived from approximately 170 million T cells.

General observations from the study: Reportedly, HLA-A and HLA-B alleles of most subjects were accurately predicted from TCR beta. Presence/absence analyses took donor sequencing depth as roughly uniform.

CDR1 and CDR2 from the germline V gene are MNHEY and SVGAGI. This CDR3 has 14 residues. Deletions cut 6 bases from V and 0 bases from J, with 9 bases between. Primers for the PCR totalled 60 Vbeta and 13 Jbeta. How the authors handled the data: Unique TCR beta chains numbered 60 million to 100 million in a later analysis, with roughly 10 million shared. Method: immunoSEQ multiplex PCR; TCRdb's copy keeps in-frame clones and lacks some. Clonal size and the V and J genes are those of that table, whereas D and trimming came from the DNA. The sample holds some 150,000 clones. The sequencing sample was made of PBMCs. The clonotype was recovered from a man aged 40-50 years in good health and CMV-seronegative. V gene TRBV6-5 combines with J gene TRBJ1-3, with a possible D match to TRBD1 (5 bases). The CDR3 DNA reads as TGTGCCAGCAGACTACAGGTCTCTGGAAACACCATATATTTT. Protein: CASRLQVSGNTIYF.